The TCR beta chain described here comes from a study of blood T cell repertoires in COVID-19. There are 11 residues in the CDR3. V dropped 6 bases and J dropped 5 bases, with 7 bases sitting between them. Germline V CDR1 and CDR2: MNHEY, SVGAGI. This clone has a handful of counts. Profiled with immunoSEQ multiplex PCR; TCRdb holds only in-frame clones, not every one. The table shows roughly 100,000 clones, with roughly 76% occurring only once. Sample: peripheral blood. The origin of this receptor is a woman in her sixties or seventies with acute or convalescent COVID-19. This chain links TRBV6-5 with TRBJ1-1; D is uncertain. This CDR3 reads CASRQQTEAFF. CDR3 nucleotides: TGTGCCAGCAGACAACAGACTGAAGCTTTCTTT.